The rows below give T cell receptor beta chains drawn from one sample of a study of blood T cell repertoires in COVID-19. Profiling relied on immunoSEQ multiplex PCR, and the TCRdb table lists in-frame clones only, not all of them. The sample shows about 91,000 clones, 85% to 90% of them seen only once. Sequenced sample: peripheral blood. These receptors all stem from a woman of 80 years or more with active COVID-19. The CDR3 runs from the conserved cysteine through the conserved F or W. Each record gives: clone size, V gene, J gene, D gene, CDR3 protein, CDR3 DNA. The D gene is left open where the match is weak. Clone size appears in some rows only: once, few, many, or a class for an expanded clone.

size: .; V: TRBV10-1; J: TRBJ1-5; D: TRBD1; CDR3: CASSGRDRGPNQPQHF; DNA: TGCGCCAGCAGTGGCCGGGACAGGGGTCCCAATCAGCCCCAGCATTTT
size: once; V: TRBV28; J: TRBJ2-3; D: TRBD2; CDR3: CASILAGTSTDTQYF; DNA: TGTGCCAGTATACTAGCGGGGACTAGCACAGATACGCAGTATTTT
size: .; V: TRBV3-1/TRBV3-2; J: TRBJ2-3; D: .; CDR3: CASSQGNQRALTDTQYF; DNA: TGTGCCAGCAGCCAAGGAAATCAGCGGGCCCTCACAGATACGCAGTATTTT
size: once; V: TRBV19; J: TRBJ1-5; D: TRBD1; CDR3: CASSIGTWDRPRDQPQHF; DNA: TGTGCCAGTAGTATAGGAACCTGGGACAGGCCCCGAGATCAGCCCCAGCATTTT
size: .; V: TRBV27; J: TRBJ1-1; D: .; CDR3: CASSPTGNTEAFF; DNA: TGTGCCAGCAGCCCTACAGGTAACACTGAAGCTTTCTTT
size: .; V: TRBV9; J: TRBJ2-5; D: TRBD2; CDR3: CASSVGSLAGGGGTQYF; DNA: TGTGCCAGCAGCGTAGGTTCACTAGCGGGAGGAGGCGGGACCCAGTACTTC
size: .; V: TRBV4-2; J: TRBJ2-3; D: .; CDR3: CASSQVRPFQADTQYF; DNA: TGTGCCAGCAGCCAAGTCCGACCCTTCCAGGCAGATACGCAGTATTTT
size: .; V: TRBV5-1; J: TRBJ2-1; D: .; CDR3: CASSPDTYNEQFF; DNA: TGCGCCAGCAGCCCGGACACTTACAATGAGCAGTTCTTC
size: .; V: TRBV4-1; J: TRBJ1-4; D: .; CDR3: CASSQAMQGTNEKLFF; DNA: TGCGCCAGCAGCCAGGCAATGCAGGGGACTAATGAAAAACTGTTTTTT
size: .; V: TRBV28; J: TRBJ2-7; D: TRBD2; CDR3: CASSQSGRAGEQYF; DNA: TGTGCCAGCAGTCAGAGCGGGAGGGCCGGCGAGCAGTACTTC
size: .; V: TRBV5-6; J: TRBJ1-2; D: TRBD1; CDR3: CASSSQGNNYGYTF; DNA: TGTGCCAGCAGCTCACAGGGGAATAACTATGGCTACACCTTC
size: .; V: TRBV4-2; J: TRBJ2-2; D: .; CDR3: CASSQYLGTRNGELFF; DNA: TGTGCCAGCAGCCAGTACCTCGGGACAAGAAACGGGGAGCTGTTTTTT
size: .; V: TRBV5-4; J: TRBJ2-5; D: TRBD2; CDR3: CASSPLAGGREETQYF; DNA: TGTGCCAGCAGCCCTCTAGCGGGAGGTAGGGAAGAGACCCAGTACTTC
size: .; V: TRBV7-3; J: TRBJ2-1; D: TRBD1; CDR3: CASSTRAGGGSYNEQFF; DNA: TGTGCCAGCAGCACGCGAGCAGGGGGCGGGTCCTACAATGAGCAGTTCTTC
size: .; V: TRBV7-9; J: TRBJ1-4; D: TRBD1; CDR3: CASSPPQPGTGEKLFF; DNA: TGTGCCAGCAGCCCTCCCCAACCCGGGACAGGGGAAAAACTGTTTTTT
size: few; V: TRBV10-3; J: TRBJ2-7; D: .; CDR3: CAISGRGGETYEQYF; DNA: TGTGCCATCAGTGGGAGGGGGGGGGAAACCTACGAGCAGTACTTC
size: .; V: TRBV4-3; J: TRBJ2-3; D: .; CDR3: CASSQASQGDTQYF; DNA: TGCGCCAGCAGCCAAGCCTCGCAGGGAGATACGCAGTATTTT
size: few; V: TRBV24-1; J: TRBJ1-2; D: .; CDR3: CATSDFSLRGYTF; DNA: TGTGCCACCAGTGATTTCTCCCTGCGTGGCTACACCTTC
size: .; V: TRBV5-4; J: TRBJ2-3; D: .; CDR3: CASSSRRGTDTQYF; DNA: TGTGCCAGCAGCTCCCGAAGAGGCACAGATACGCAGTATTTT
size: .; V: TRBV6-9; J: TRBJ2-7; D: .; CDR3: CASNGGRIANSYEQYF; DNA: TGTGCCAGCAACGGGGGGCGCATAGCTAACTCCTACGAGCAGTACTTC
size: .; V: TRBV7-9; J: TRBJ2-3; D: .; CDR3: CASSVVRADTQYF; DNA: TGTGCCAGCAGCGTTGTGCGGGCAGATACGCAGTATTTT
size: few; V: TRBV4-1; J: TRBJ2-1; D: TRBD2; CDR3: CASSQGTGRTYNEQFF; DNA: TGCGCCAGCAGCCAAGGAACCGGGAGGACTTACAATGAGCAGTTCTTC
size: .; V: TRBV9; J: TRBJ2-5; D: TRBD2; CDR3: CASSPPRASGTETQYF; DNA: TGTGCCAGCAGCCCACCTCGGGCTAGCGGGACAGAGACCCAGTACTTC
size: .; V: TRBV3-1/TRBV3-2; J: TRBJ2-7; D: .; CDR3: CASSQGRGGRAVIYEQYF; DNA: TGTGCCAGCAGCCAAGGGAGAGGGGGGAGGGCCGTGATCTACGAGCAGTACTTC
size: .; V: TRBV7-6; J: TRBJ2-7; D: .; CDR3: CASSGATRDISYEQYF; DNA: TGTGCCAGCAGTGGGGCAACCCGGGACATCTCCTACGAGCAGTACTTC
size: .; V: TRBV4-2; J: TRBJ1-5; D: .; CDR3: CASSPMGGNQPQHF; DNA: TGTGCCAGCAGCCCTATGGGAGGGAATCAGCCCCAGCATTTT
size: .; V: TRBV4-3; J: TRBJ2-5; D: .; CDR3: CASSRNGPGETQYF; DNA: TGCGCCAGCAGCCGAAACGGACCGGGGGAGACCCAGTACTTC
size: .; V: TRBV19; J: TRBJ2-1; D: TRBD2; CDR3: CASSIGSGRVNEQFF; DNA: TGTGCCAGTAGTATAGGTAGCGGGAGGGTTAATGAGCAGTTCTTC
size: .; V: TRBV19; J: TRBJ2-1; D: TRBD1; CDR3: CASSRGQGYNEQFF; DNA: TGTGCCAGTAGTAGGGGACAGGGCTACAATGAGCAGTTCTTC
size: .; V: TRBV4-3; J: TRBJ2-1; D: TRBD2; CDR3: CASSQMRLARNEQFF; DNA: TGCGCCAGCAGCCAAATGAGACTAGCTCGGAATGAGCAGTTCTTC
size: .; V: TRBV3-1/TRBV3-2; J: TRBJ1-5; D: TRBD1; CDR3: CASSQGDRGPDQPQHF; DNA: TGTGCCAGCAGCCAAGGGGACAGGGGGCCGGATCAGCCCCAGCATTTT
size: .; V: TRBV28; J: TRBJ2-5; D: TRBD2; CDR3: CAIKRSGARQETQYF; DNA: TGTGCCATTAAGAGAAGCGGGGCCAGGCAAGAGACCCAGTACTTC